The rows below give T cell receptor beta chains drawn from one sample of a study of vaccination and CD4 T cells after COVID-19. TCRdb re-derived calls from the PCR reads in MiXCR, one entry per CDR3 protein. This table has nearly 25,000 distinct CDR3 sequences, more than 25% appearing once. Their target antigens are unknown. Sample: CD4+ T cells from blood, cultured in vitro, taken about 7 months after SARS-CoV-2 vaccination. The receptors stem from a human donor who had recovered from COVID-19. Each CDR3 is given with its conserved first and last residue. Each record gives: clone size, J gene, D gene, V gene, CDR3 protein, CDR3 DNA. The D gene is left open where the match is weak. Not every row has a clone size; where given, it reads once, few, many or a size class.

NA,TRBJ2-1,NA,TRBV20-1,CSARVGVTSRGDEQFF,TGCAGTGCTAGAGTGGGGGTAACTAGCCGGGGCGATGAGCAGTTCTTC
NA,TRBJ2-3,TRBD2,TRBV20-1,CSAVAGDTDTQYF,TGCAGTGCTGTAGCGGGGGACACAGATACGCAGTATTTT
NA,TRBJ2-1,NA,TRBV7-3,CASSRGSGRNEQFF,TGTGCCAGCAGCCGTGGGAGTGGCCGCAATGAGCAGTTCTTC
NA,TRBJ2-1,NA,TRBV7-3,CASSFDSLANEQFF,TGTGCCAGCAGCTTCGATTCGCTAGCCAATGAGCAGTTCTTC
NA,TRBJ2-3,TRBD2,TRBV4-1,CASSQGLAGGRTDTQYF,TGCGCCAGCAGCCAAGGACTAGCGGGAGGACGTACAGATACGCAGTATTTT
NA,TRBJ1-2,NA,TRBV28,CASSFIQPLWGTTYGYTF,TGTGCCAGCAGTTTCATCCAACCACTCTGGGGGACGACTTATGGCTACACCTTC
few,TRBJ2-5,TRBD2,TRBV28,CASSSASGRSETQYF,TGTGCCAGCAGTTCTGCTAGCGGGAGATCTGAGACCCAGTACTTC
NA,TRBJ2-1,TRBD2,TRBV2,CASSRTSGGNEQFF,TGTGCCAGCAGTAGGACTAGCGGGGGGAATGAGCAGTTCTTC
once,TRBJ2-1,TRBD2,TRBV6-1,CASRPGLAGSEQFF,TGTGCCAGCAGGCCGGGACTAGCGGGATCTGAGCAGTTCTTC
many,TRBJ2-3,TRBD2,TRBV20-1,CSAGGTSEDTQYF,TGCAGTGCTGGCGGGACTAGCGAAGATACGCAGTATTTT
few,TRBJ2-7,NA,TRBV20-1,CSASLPTGVYEQYF,TGCAGTGCTAGTTTGCCGACAGGAGTCTACGAGCAGTACTTC
few,TRBJ2-5,NA,TRBV19,CASSISGDPSRTQYF,TGTGCCAGTAGTATATCAGGGGACCCATCCCGGACCCAGTACTTC
few,TRBJ1-1,TRBD1,TRBV29-1,CSATGGGDNTEAFF,TGCAGCGCCACAGGGGGCGGTGATAACACTGAAGCTTTCTTT
few,TRBJ1-5,TRBD1,TRBV10-2,CASRKDRYQPQHF,TGCGCCAGCCGTAAGGACAGGTATCAGCCCCAGCATTTT
few,TRBJ2-5,NA,TRBV5-6,CASSLGRTRGRQETQYF,TGTGCCAGCAGCTTGGGCCGGACCCGGGGTCGCCAAGAGACCCAGTACTTC
NA,TRBJ1-1,NA,TRBV2,CASIGRGIGTEAFF,TGTGCCAGCATCGGAAGGGGGATTGGTACTGAAGCTTTCTTT
NA,TRBJ2-1,NA,TRBV10-3,CAVRQRESSNEQFF,TGTGCCGTCCGCCAGCGAGAGTCGAGCAATGAGCAGTTCTTC
NA,TRBJ2-5,NA,TRBV10-1,CASSERNGQETQYF,TGCGCCAGCAGTGAGAGAAACGGCCAAGAGACCCAGTACTTC
NA,TRBJ2-1,TRBD2,TRBV20-1,CSARPPGTSPRVF,TGCAGTGCTAGACCGCCCGGGACTAGCCCCAGAGTCTTC
NA,TRBJ1-5,NA,TRBV20-1,CSARDDSNQPQHF,TGCAGTGCTAGGGACGATAGCAATCAGCCCCAGCATTTT
few,TRBJ2-1,NA,TRBV6-1,CASGPFGSYNEQFF,TGTGCCAGCGGGCCGTTCGGATCCTACAATGAGCAGTTCTTC
NA,TRBJ2-7,NA,TRBV20-1,CSARDRWRARKYEQYF,TGCAGTGCTAGAGATCGCTGGCGGGCCCGAAAGTACGAGCAGTACTTC
NA,TRBJ1-2,NA,TRBV29-1,CSVVRYDGYTF,TGCAGCGTTGTACGCTATGATGGCTACACCTTC
NA,TRBJ1-1,TRBD1,TRBV7-8,CASSQRGAGGKAFF,TGTGCCAGCAGCCAGAGGGGGGCAGGGGGCAAAGCTTTCTTT
NA,TRBJ2-5,NA,TRBV27,CASSSLGSLVETQYF,TGTGCCAGCAGTTCACTGGGGAGTCTGGTTGAGACCCAGTACTTC
few,TRBJ2-1,NA,TRBV7-2,CASSSNDREEFF,TGTGCCAGCAGCTCGAACGACAGGGAGGAGTTCTTC
few,TRBJ2-2,NA,TRBV6-1,CASTGGWAGLNTGELFF,TGTGCCAGCACCGGGGGATGGGCGGGGCTGAACACCGGGGAGCTGTTTTTT
NA,TRBJ1-2,NA,TRBV19,CASSISQGQSYGYTF,TGTGCCAGTAGTATATCGCAGGGGCAGAGCTATGGCTACACCTTC
NA,TRBJ1-2,NA,TRBV19,CASSIQGPANYGYTF,TGTGCCAGTAGTATCCAAGGGCCCGCTAACTATGGCTACACCTTC
medium-sized,TRBJ2-5,NA,TRBV20-1,CSARDWRQETQYF,TGCAGTGCTAGAGATTGGCGGCAAGAGACCCAGTACTTC
NA,TRBJ1-2,TRBD1,TRBV6-1,CASSATGAGGYTF,TGTGCCAGCAGTGCCACAGGGGCTGGTGGCTACACCTTC
NA,TRBJ2-3,NA,TRBV20-1,CSSRGLANTDTQYF,TGCAGTTCGAGGGGGCTAGCGAACACAGATACGCAGTATTTT
NA,TRBJ2-3,TRBD2,TRBV20-1,CSARGGTSGWSDTQYF,TGCAGTGCTAGAGGGGGGACTAGCGGGTGGTCAGATACGCAGTATTTT
NA,TRBJ1-5,NA,TRBV20-1,CSVSRVSNQPQHF,TGCAGTGTTTCGAGGGTTAGCAATCAGCCCCAGCATTTT
few,TRBJ2-1,TRBD2,TRBV7-9,CASSLSGGRVYNEQFF,TGTGCCAGCAGCTTAAGTGGCGGGAGAGTCTACAATGAGCAGTTCTTC
medium-sized,TRBJ2-7,TRBD1,TRBV7-8,CASSTGTDYEQYF,TGTGCCAGCAGCACCGGGACAGACTACGAGCAGTACTTC
NA,TRBJ2-5,NA,TRBV2,CASSEQGTTKQETQYF,TGTGCCAGCAGTGAACAGGGGACTACGAAGCAAGAGACCCAGTACTTC
NA,TRBJ1-2,NA,TRBV20-1,CSASEKRGYTF,TGCAGTGCTAGTGAGAAGAGGGGCTACACCTTC
NA,TRBJ1-5,NA,TRBV2,CASSVGEDYSNQPQHF,TGTGCCAGCAGTGTTGGGGAGGACTATAGCAATCAGCCCCAGCATTTT
NA,TRBJ2-5,TRBD2,TRBV6-1,CTSSRTSGSVFMETQYF,TGTACCAGCAGTCGGACTAGCGGGAGTGTATTCATGGAGACCCAGTACTTC
NA,TRBJ2-1,TRBD1,TRBV28,CASSLTGANEQFF,TGTGCCAGCAGTTTGACAGGGGCGAATGAGCAGTTCTTC
NA,TRBJ2-6,NA,TRBV28,CASTDRGPSGANVLTF,TGTGCCAGCACCGACAGAGGGCCCTCTGGGGCCAACGTCCTGACTTTC